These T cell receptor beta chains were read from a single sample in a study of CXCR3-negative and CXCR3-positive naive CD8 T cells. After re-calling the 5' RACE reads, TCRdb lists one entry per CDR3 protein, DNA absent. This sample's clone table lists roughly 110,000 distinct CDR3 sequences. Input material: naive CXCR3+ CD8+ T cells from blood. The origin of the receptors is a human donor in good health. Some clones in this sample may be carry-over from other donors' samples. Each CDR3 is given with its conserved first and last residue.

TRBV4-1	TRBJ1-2	CASSQPGRADYGYTF
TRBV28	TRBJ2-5	CASSLFPLESPETQYF
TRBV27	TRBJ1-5	CASSASGQPQHF
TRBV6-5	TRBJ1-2	CASSYDRVGNYGYTF
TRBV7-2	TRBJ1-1	CASSLHPDRRYTEAFF
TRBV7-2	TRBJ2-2	CASSLGPGLNTGELFF
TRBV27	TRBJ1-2	CASSFGGRLGGGYTF
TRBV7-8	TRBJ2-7	CASAPGLGGTYEQYF
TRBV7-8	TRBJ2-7	CASSLTVWGNGGDF
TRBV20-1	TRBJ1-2	CSAVTGTDGYTF
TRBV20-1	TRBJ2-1	CSARDYIGGLYNEQFF
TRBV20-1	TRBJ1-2	CSARGRDSPYSYTF
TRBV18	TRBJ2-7	CASSPGTGGIYEQYF
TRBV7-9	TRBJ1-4	CASSPPGGEKLFF
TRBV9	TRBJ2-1	CASTGQGALVEQFF
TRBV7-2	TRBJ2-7	CASSPPGLASYEQYF
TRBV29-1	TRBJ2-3	CSVEDLRGDPDTQYF
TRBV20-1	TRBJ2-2	CSARGLPGELFF
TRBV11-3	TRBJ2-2	CASSYRGTAGELFF
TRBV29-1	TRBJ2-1	CSVEDRNEGGEQFF
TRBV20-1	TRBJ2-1	CSARGQGYNEQFF
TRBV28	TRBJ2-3	CASSLRRRDRNTDTQYF
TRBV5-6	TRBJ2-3	CASSLLGGVSTDTQYF
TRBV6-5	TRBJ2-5	CASSVSPGTGEGYQETQYF
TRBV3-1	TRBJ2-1	CASSQDVSENSYNEQFF
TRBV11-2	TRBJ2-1	CASSTVRDRHREQFF
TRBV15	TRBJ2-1	CATSRATYPGQDNEQFF
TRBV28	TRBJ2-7	CASTTPGTAYEQYF
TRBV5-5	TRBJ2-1	CASSRPQGYNEQFF
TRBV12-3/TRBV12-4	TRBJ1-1	CASSLPGSWTEAFF
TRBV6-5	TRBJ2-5	CASSYHTSARETQYF
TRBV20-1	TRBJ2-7	CSAGRDRVSYEQYF
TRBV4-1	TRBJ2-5	CASGRAGTQYF
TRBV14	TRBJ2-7	CASSQDRDREYQQYF
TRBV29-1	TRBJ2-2	CSVHNVNTGELFF
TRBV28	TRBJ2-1	CASSVGRYNEQFF